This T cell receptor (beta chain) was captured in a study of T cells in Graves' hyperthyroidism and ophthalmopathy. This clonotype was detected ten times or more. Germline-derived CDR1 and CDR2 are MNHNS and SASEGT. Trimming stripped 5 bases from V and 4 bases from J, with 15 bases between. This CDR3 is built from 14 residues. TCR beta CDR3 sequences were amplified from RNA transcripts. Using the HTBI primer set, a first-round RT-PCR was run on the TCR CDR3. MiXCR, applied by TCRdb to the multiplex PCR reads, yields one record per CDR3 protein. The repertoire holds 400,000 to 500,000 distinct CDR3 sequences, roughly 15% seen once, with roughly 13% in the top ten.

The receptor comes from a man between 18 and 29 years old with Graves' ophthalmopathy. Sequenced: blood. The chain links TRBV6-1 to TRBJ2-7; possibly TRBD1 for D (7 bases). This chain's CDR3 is CASSYGGGGYEQYF. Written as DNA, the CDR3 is TGTGCCAGCAGTTACGGAGGGGGCGGGTACGAGCAGTACTTC.